A single T cell receptor beta chain is shown here with its context. Its antigen remains unknown. CDR3 length: 16 amino acids. Trimming pared 4 bases from V and 1 base from J, leaving 16 bases between. Germline lookup yields CDR1 SGHNT and CDR2 YYREEE (reference sequence). This record belongs to a study of T cell responses to AZD1222 COVID-19 vaccine. Study results and caveats: It should be noted that donors were predominantly white British and more often female, and clonal diversity was possibly underestimated.

Repertoires were generated with immunoSEQ multiplex PCR, while TCRdb's copy carries only in-frame clones and drops some. The sample carries 150,000 to 170,000 clones, over 85% recorded once. The clonotype comes from an adult in good health. The starting material was peripheral blood, obtained on day 0 of AZD1222 vaccination. The V gene is TRBV5-4, the J gene TRBJ2-3; D ambiguous. The CDR3 sequence is CASSPATQKRTDTQYF. The CDR3 nucleotides are TGTGCCAGCAGCCCGGCGACCCAAAAACGCACAGATACGCAGTATTTT.